This TCR beta chain derives from a study of T cell repertoires in cytomegalovirus infection. Note on this clonotype: Its antigen is undetermined.

Using its own MiXCR run on the reads, TCRdb lists one record per CDR3 protein. The table includes 100,000 to 120,000 distinct CDR3 sequences, 30% to 35% detected once. V lost 0 bases and J 3 bases, leaving 9 bases between the germline ends. Germline V gene lookup returns CDR1 DFQATT and CDR2 SNEGSKA (reference sequence). The CDR3 is 13 residues long. Findings and limits, study-wide: People with CMV and the relevant HLA were identified by cumulative public TCR beta family frequency.

The rearrangement joins TRBV20-1 to TRBJ2-7; D gene unclear. The receptor's source is a human donor in good health (CMV status not recorded). Some clones in this sample may be carry-over from other donors' samples. Material: CD8+ T cells from cultured PBMCs, obtained from culture after CMV antigen stimulation. CDR3 in DNA: TGCAGTGCTAGAGATCGATACAACTACGAGCAGTACTTC. Its protein is CSARDRYNYEQYF.